Below are 26 T cell receptor beta chains sequenced from a single sample in a study of shared clonotypes between healthy human individuals. Only in-frame clones appear in the TCRdb table, and some are missing; sequencing was by immunoSEQ multiplex PCR. The sample records 2 million to 3 million clones, 93% being singletons. What was sequenced was naive CD4+ T cells from PBMCs. Subset here: CD45RA+ positively selected. Receptors were obtained from a man younger than 35 in good health. Some clones in this sample may be carry-over from other donors' samples.

The rearrangement uses TRBV28 and TRBJ2-7, with D perhaps assigned TRBD1 or TRBD2 (5 bases each). From germline, CDR1 is MDHEN and CDR2 SYDVKM. This CDR3 has 14 amino acids. V was trimmed by 6 bases and J by 3 bases, leaving 15 bases between them. The chain's CDR3 is CASRVQGGRYEQYF. The CDR3 DNA reads TGTGCCAGCAGGGTCCAGGGCGGGCGCTACGAGCAGTACTTC.

The chain couples TRBV30 to TRBJ2-2; D may be TRBD2 (5 bases). This CDR3 is built from 15 residues. Per germline, CDR1 GTSNPN and CDR2 SVGIG (reference sequence). Trimming stripped 0 bases from V and 6 bases from J, with 14 bases between. In DNA form, the CDR3 reads TGTGCCTGGAGTGTAATAGGTCGTAGCGCCGGGGAGCTGTTTTTT. Its translation: CAWSVIGRSAGELFF. The whole variable domain, remainder taken from reference TRBV30 and TRBJ2-2, is SQTIHQWPATLVQPVGSPLSLECTVEGTSNPNLYWYRQAAGRGLQLLFYSVGIGQISSEVPQNLSASRPQDRQFILSSKKLLLSDSGFYLCAWSVIGRSAGELFFGEGSRLTVL.

The genes are TRBV28 and TRBJ1-1; TRBD1 might be the D (5 bases). V was trimmed by 2 bases and J by 6 bases, leaving 16 bases between them. Germline CDR1 and CDR2: MDHEN and SYDVKM. The CDR3 length is 15 residues. CDR3 in amino acids: CASSLSQGAGAEAFF. CDR3 in DNA: TGTGCCAGCAGTTTAAGTCAGGGCGCCGGGGCTGAAGCTTTCTTT.

CDR3 protein: CASSLAARERSYNEQFF. CDR3 bases: TGCGCCAGCAGCTTGGCCGCCCGGGAGAGATCCTACAATGAGCAGTTCTTC. This sequence joins TRBV5-1 and TRBJ2-1; tentatively, D is TRBD2 (6 bases). V was trimmed by 0 bases and J by 1 base, leaving 14 bases between them. The germline V gene encodes CDR1 SGHRS and CDR2 YFSETQ. The CDR3 sequence is 17 residues long.

This chain links TRBV9 with TRBJ2-7; D is perhaps TRBD1 (5 bases). The CDR3 totals 14 residues. CDR1 and CDR2 from the germline V gene are SGDLS and YYNGEE. V shed 7 bases and J shed 0 bases, with 14 bases lying between them. This CDR3 is CASSQGRNSYEQYF. The CDR3 nucleotides read TGTGCCAGCTCCCAGGGCCGAAACTCCTACGAGCAGTACTTC.

This clone was detected once. This sample includes further DNA sequences coding for the same CDR3. V is TRBV5-1 and J is TRBJ2-2, with D unclear. The V gene lost 1 base and the J gene lost 1 base, with 5 bases spanning the gap. Per germline, CDR1 SGHRS and CDR2 YFSETQ. The CDR3 is 14 amino acids. The CDR3 DNA reads as TGCGCCAGCAGCTTGAGGCAGAACACCGGGGAGCTGTTTTTT. Translation: CASSLRQNTGELFF.

The chain uses TRBV28 and TRBJ2-2; perhaps TRBD2 as D (5 bases). CDR1 is MDHEN and CDR2 is SYDVKM in the germline V gene. This CDR3 is 15 amino acids long. V was clipped by 3 bases and J by 6 bases, with 14 bases between them. The chain's CDR3 is CASSLWRKEAGELFF. The DNA for the CDR3 is TGTGCCAGCAGTTTGTGGAGGAAGGAGGCCGGGGAGCTGTTTTTT.

The chain recombines TRBV5-1 with TRBJ1-1, with a weak D call TRBD1 (6 bases). The CDR3 is 14 residues long. V lost 5 bases to trimming and J lost 1 base, with 12 bases between them. Germline V lookup: CDR1 SGHRS, CDR2 YFSETQ. The CDR3 spells CASSADSQNTEAFF. The CDR3 region has the DNA TGCGCCAGCAGTGCGGACAGCCAGAACACTGAAGCTTTCTTT.

V and J are TRBV29-1 and TRBJ2-1; D remains unclear. Germline CDR1 is SQVTM and CDR2 is ANQGSEA. CDR3 length: 18 amino acids. V was pared by 4 bases and J by 2 bases, with 24 bases between. The CDR3 bases are TGCAGCGTTGTCCTAGAAGGACGGCGTGGTACCCCCTACAATGAGCAGTTCTTC. Translation gives CSVVLEGRRGTPYNEQFF.

V is TRBV7-2 and J is TRBJ1-4, with 9 nucleotides matching TRBD1. The length of the CDR3 is 15 residues. Germline loops: CDR1 SGHTA, CDR2 FQGNSA. Trimming took 5 bases from V and 6 from J; bases not matched to a gene: 7. The CDR3 sequence: CASSGNRGRDEKLFF. CDR3 nucleotide sequence: TGTGCCAGCAGCGGAAACAGGGGGCGCGATGAAAAACTGTTTTTT. The variable domain in full, completed from reference TRBV7-2 and TRBJ1-4, reads GAGVSQSPSNKVTEKGKDVELRCDPISGHTALYWYRQSLGQGLEFLIYFQGNSAPDKSGLPSDRFSAERTGGSVSTLTIQRTQQEDSAVYLCASSGNRGRDEKLFFGSGTQLSVL.

V and J are TRBV18 and TRBJ2-7; D remains unclear. Germline CDR1 reads KGHSH; CDR2 reads LQKENI. V lost 3 bases and J 0 bases, leaving 12 bases between the germline ends. The CDR3 extends over 15 amino acids. CDR3 nucleotide sequence: TGTGCCAGCTCACCCCCCAGGTCCCGCTCCTACGAGCAGTACTTC. Translated, it gives CASSPPRSRSYEQYF. Drawing the rest from reference TRBV18 and TRBJ2-7, the complete variable domain is NAGVMQNPRHLVRRRGQEARLRCSPMKGHSHVYWYRQLPEEGLKFMVYLQKENIIDESGMPKERFSAEFPKEGPSILRIQQVVRGDSAAYFCASSPPRSRSYEQYFGPGTRLTVT.

About this clone itself: Different DNA sequences within this sample yield the same CDR3. This chain connects TRBV27 to TRBJ2-7, with 8 bases matching TRBD2. The V segment lost 2 bases and the J segment 4 bases; nucleotides outside the gene matches: 1. This CDR3 spans 13 amino acids. The germline V gene has CDR1 MNHEY and CDR2 SMNVEV (reference sequence). For the CDR3, the DNA is TGTGCCAGCAGTTTACGGGGGGGGTACGAGCAGTACTTC. It is translated as CASSLRGGYEQYF.

The V and J genes are TRBV4-1 and TRBJ2-3; TRBD2 matches 13 bases. Germline trimming cut 4 bases from V and 1 base from J; bases unmatched to any gene: 8. Germline V gene data show CDR1 as MGHRA and CDR2 as YSYEKL. The CDR3 is 18 amino acids. The DNA of the CDR3 is TGCGCCAGCAGCCGTTCCGGGACTAGCGGGGCGGGCACAGATACGCAGTATTTT. As protein: CASSRSGTSGAGTDTQYF.

The chain is built from TRBV5-1 and TRBJ2-3, with D hard to call. The CDR3 spans 14 residues. Trimming pared 4 bases from V and 8 bases from J, leaving 17 bases between. Germline values: CDR1 SGHRS, CDR2 YFSETQ. The CDR3 protein is CASSPKGSSSTQYF. CDR3 coding DNA: TGCGCCAGCAGCCCAAAAGGATCTAGTAGTACGCAGTATTTT.

CDR3 sequence (DNA): TGCGCCAGCAGCCGGGACAGGGCGGAATATACCTCTATGGGCTACACCTTC. It specifies CASSRDRAEYTSMGYTF. This sequence joins TRBV5-1 and TRBJ1-2, with 9 bases aligning to TRBD1. Losses at the gene ends were 4 bases for V and 8 bases for J; bases not matched to a gene: 18. This CDR3 is built from 17 residues. Per germline, CDR1 SGHRS and CDR2 YFSETQ.

This chain links TRBV6-1 with TRBJ2-1; D possibly matches TRBD1 or TRBD2 (5 bases each). V gave up 4 bases and J gave up 5 bases, with 15 bases separating them. CDR1 is MNHNS and CDR2 is SASEGT in the germline V gene. There are 15 residues in the CDR3. CDR3 protein: CASSAPGRKDNEQFF. Here the CDR3 DNA reads TGTGCCAGCAGTGCCCCGGGACGCAAAGACAATGAGCAGTTCTTC.

This clone was recorded once. This chain uses TRBV4-1 with TRBJ2-2, with TRBD1 identical over 8 bases. Germline trimming cut 6 bases from V and 5 bases from J; bases unmatched to any gene: 14. In germline, CDR1 is MGHRA, CDR2 YSYEKL. The CDR3 runs 17 residues. CDR3 sequence: CASRLAAGTGPTGELFF. The CDR3 DNA follows: TGCGCCAGCAGACTAGCCGCCGGGACAGGACCGACCGGGGAGCTGTTTTTT.

The chain joins TRBV27 to TRBJ2-3; D not certain. Germline lookup yields CDR1 MNHEY and CDR2 SMNVEV (reference sequence). The CDR3 runs to 14 residues. The ends were cut back, 8 bases at V and 0 bases at J, with 12 bases in the middle. The CDR3 nucleotides are TGTGCCAGCGGGTGGGTCCCTAGCACAGATACGCAGTATTTT. Translation: CASGWVPSTDTQYF.

The chain employs TRBV11-1 and TRBJ1-1; weak D call: TRBD1 (6 bases). The V end was cut by 1 base, the J end by 7 bases, with 10 bases between. CDR3 length equals 13 residues. The V gene's germline CDR1 is SGHAT and CDR2 FQDESV (reference sequence). CDR3 sequence: CASSLGGQIEAFF. The CDR3, as DNA: TGTGCCAGCAGCTTAGGTGGACAGATTGAAGCTTTCTTT.

The chain carries TRBV6-5 and TRBJ2-7, with TRBD2 matching over 8 bases. The CDR3 contains 16 residues. The ends lost 2 bases at V and 3 bases at J; junction bases unmatched: 9. Germline V gene lookup returns CDR1 MNHEY and CDR2 SVGAGI. CDR3 loop: CASSYTPAGGYYEQYF. CDR3 sequence (DNA): TGTGCCAGCAGTTACACACCGGCGGGAGGTTACTACGAGCAGTACTTC.

The chain carries TRBV4-3 and TRBJ1-1; possible D gene TRBD1, 5 bases. CDR1 is LGHNA and CDR2 is YSLEER in the germline V gene. This CDR3 has 15 residues. Deletions cut 3 bases from V and 4 bases from J, with 15 bases between. The CDR3 sequence: CASSQLGGEGTEAFF. Here the CDR3 DNA reads TGCGCCAGCAGCCAGCTCGGGGGGGAGGGCACTGAAGCTTTCTTT.

J is TRBJ2-7 and V is TRBV7-3; 8 bases are shared with TRBD1. The J segment lost 3 bases and the V segment lost 5 bases, leaving 12 bases of the junction unmatched. Germline assignment: CDR1 SGHTA and CDR2 FQGTGA. There are 16 residues in the CDR3. The CDR3 protein is CASSDRGTGEIYEQYF. In nucleotides, the CDR3 is TGTGCCAGCAGCGATAGAGGGACAGGAGAGATCTACGAGCAGTACTTC. The full variable domain, with the rest looked up from reference TRBV7-3 and TRBJ2-7, is GAGVSQTPSNKVTEKGKYVELRCDPISGHTALYWYRQSLGQGPEFLIYFQGTGAADDSGLPNDRFFAVRPEGSVSTLKIQRTERGDSAVYLCASSDRGTGEIYEQYFGPGTRLTVT.

V and J are TRBV5-5 and TRBJ1-4, with D uncertain. The germline gives CDR1 SGHKS, CDR2 YYEKEE (reference sequence). Trimming took 1 base from V and 0 from J, leaving 4 bases between them. CDR3 length: 14 amino acids. The CDR3 bases are TGTGCCAGCAGCTTGTTTGCAACTAATGAAAAACTGTTTTTT. Residues: CASSLFATNEKLFF.

The chain employs TRBV7-8 and TRBJ2-7; 7 bases align to TRBD2. The CDR3 totals 14 residues. From germline, CDR1 is SGHVS and CDR2 FQNEAQ. With V trimmed by 4 bases and J by 3 bases, 6 bases remained unmatched. This CDR3 is CASSSGGGGYEQYF. The CDR3 coding sequence is TGTGCCAGCAGCTCGGGAGGCGGAGGCTACGAGCAGTACTTC. The full variable domain, in which reference TRBV7-8 and TRBJ2-7 provide the parts outside the CDR3, is GAGVSQSPRYKVAKRGQDVALRCDPISGHVSLFWYQQALGQGPEFLTYFQNEAQLDKSGLPSDRFFAERPEGSVSTLKIQRTQQEDSAVYLCASSSGGGGYEQYFGPGTRLTVT.

The J gene is TRBJ2-1, the V gene TRBV4-2; 13 bases fit TRBD2. Unmatched junction bases numbered 7, after V lost 6 bases and J lost 8 bases. The germline V gene has CDR1 LGHNA and CDR2 YNFKEQ. This CDR3 comprises 15 residues. Written as DNA, the CDR3 is TGTGCCAGCAGGGAACTAGCGGGAGGGCCGCATGAGCAGTTCTTC. Protein product: CASRELAGGPHEQFF.

The chain has TRBV7-2 and TRBJ1-3; 7 bases match TRBD1. The CDR3 is 15 residues long. V was pared by 5 bases and J by 4 bases, with 8 bases of the junction left unmatched. In germline, CDR1 is SGHTA, CDR2 FQGNSA. CDR3 sequence reads: CASSLRGGQGNTIYF. The CDR3 DNA follows: TGTGCCAGCAGCCTTAGAGGGGGACAGGGAAACACCATATATTTT. The full variable domain, completed using reference TRBV7-2 and TRBJ1-3, is GAGVSQSPSNKVTEKGKDVELRCDPISGHTALYWYRQSLGQGLEFLIYFQGNSAPDKSGLPSDRFSAERTGGSVSTLTIQRTQQEDSAVYLCASSLRGGQGNTIYFGEGSWLTVV.